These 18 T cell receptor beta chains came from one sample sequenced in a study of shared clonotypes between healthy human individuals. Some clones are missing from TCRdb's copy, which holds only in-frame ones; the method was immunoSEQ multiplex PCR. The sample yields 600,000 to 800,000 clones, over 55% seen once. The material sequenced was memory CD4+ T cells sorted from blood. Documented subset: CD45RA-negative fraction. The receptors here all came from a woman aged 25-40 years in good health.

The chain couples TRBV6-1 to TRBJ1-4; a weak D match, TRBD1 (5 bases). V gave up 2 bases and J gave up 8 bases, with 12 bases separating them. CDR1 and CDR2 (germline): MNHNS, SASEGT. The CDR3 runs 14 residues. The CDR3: CASSELGDGEKLFF. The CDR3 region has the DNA TGTGCCAGCAGTGAACTAGGGGATGGGGAAAAACTGTTTTTT.

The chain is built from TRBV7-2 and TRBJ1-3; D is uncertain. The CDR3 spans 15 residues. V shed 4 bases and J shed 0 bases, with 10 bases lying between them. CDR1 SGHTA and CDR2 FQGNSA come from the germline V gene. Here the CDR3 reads CASSYDGNSGNTIYF. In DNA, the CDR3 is TGTGCCAGCAGCTACGACGGGAACTCTGGAAACACCATATATTTT.

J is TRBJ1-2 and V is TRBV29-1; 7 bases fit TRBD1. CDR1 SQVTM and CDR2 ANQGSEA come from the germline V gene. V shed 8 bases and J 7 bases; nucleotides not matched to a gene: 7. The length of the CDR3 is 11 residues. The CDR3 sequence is CSTGTDGGYTF. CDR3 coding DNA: TGCAGCACCGGGACAGACGGTGGCTACACCTTC.

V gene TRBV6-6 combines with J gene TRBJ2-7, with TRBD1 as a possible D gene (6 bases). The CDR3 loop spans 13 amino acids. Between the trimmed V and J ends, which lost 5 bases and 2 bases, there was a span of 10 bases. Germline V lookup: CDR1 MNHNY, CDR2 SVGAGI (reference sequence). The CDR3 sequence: CASSRDKAYEQYF. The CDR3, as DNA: TGTGCCAGCAGTCGGGACAAGGCCTACGAGCAGTACTTC.

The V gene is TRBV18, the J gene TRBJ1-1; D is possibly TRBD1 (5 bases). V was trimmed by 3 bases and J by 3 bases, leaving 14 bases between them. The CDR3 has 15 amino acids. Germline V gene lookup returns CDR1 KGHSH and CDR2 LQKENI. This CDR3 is CASSPPGADDTEAFF. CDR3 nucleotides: TGTGCCAGCTCACCCCCCGGGGCGGACGACACTGAAGCTTTCTTT.

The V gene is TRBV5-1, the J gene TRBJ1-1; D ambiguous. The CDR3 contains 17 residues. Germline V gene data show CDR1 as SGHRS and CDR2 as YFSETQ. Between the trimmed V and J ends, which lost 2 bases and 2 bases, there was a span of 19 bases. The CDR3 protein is CASSFSWRGSFNTEAFF. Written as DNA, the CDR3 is TGCGCCAGCAGCTTTTCGTGGCGAGGGAGTTTCAACACTGAAGCTTTCTTT.

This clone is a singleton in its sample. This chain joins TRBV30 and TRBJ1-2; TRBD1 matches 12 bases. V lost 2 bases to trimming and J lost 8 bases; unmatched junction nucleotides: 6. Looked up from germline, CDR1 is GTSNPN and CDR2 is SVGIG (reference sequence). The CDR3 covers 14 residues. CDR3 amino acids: CAWSKGQGARGYTF. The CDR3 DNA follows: TGTGCCTGGAGTAAGGGACAGGGGGCGCGAGGCTACACCTTC.

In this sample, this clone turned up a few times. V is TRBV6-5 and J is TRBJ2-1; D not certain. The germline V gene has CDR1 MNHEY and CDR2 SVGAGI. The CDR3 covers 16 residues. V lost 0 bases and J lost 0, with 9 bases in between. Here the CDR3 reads CASSYSWASSYNEQFF. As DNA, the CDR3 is TGTGCCAGCAGTTACTCCTGGGCGAGCTCCTACAATGAGCAGTTCTTC.

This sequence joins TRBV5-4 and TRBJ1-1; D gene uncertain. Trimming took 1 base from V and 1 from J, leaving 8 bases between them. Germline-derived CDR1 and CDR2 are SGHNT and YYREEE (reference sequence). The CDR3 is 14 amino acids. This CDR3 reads CASSLSSGNTEAFF. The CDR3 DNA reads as TGTGCCAGCAGCTTGTCATCGGGGAACACTGAAGCTTTCTTT.

The CDR3 DNA reads as TGTGCCAGTACCGACAGGGGCCCCTACAATGAGCAGTTCTTC. Protein product: CASTDRGPYNEQFF. The V and J genes are TRBV19 and TRBJ2-1; TRBD1 aligns across 8 bases. Trimming at V came to 7 bases and at J to 2 bases, leaving 4 bases not matched to a gene. The CDR3 has 14 residues. Germline V CDR1 and CDR2: LNHDA, SQIVND (reference sequence). Full variable domain (missing parts from reference TRBV19 and TRBJ2-1): DGGITQSPKYLFRKEGQNVTLSCEQNLNHDAMYWYRQDPGQGLRLIYYSQIVNDFQKGDIAEGYSVSREKKESFPLTVTSAQKNPTAFYLCASTDRGPYNEQFFGPGTRLTVL.

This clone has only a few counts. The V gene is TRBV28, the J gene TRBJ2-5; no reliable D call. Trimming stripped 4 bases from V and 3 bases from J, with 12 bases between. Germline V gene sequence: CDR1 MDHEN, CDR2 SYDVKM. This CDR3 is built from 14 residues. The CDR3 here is CASSSPVTEETQYF. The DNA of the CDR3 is TGTGCCAGCAGTTCCCCGGTAACCGAAGAGACCCAGTACTTC.

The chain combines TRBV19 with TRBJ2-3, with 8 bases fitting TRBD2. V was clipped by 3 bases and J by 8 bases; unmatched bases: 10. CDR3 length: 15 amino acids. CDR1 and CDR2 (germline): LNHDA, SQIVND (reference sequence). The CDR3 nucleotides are TGTGCCAGTAGTATGACTAGCGTGACCCACGGTACGCAGTATTTT. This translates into CASSMTSVTHGTQYF.

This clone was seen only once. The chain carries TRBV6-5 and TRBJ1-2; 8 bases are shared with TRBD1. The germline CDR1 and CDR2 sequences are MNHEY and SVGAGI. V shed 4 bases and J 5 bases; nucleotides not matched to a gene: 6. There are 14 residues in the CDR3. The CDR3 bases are TGTGCCAGCAGTTCGACAGGGGTAGGGTATGGCTACACCTTC. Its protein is CASSSTGVGYGYTF.

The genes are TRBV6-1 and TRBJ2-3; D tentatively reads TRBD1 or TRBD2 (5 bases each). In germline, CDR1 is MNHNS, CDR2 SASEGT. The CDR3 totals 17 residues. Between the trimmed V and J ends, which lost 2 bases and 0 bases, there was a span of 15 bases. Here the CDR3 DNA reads TGTGCCAGCAGTGAATATTTCGGGGACCGTAGCACAGATACGCAGTATTTT. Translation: CASSEYFGDRSTDTQYF.

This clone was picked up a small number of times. This chain's CDR3 is CASSQQSREKLFF. The CDR3 DNA is TGTGCCAGCAGCCAACAGAGCCGTGAAAAACTGTTTTTT. The chain uses TRBV7-9 and TRBJ1-4, with D unclear. The V end was cut by 5 bases, the J end by 7 bases, with 11 bases between. CDR1 is SEHNR and CDR2 is FQNEAQ in the germline V gene (reference sequence). CDR3 length: 13 residues. Based on the CDR3 plus reference TRBV7-9 and TRBJ1-4, the full variable domain is DTGVSQNPRHKITKRGQNVTFRCDPISEHNRLYWYRQTLGQGPEFLTYFQNEAQLEKSRLLSDRFSAERPKGSFSTLEIQRTEQGDSAMYLCASSQQSREKLFFGSGTQLSVL.

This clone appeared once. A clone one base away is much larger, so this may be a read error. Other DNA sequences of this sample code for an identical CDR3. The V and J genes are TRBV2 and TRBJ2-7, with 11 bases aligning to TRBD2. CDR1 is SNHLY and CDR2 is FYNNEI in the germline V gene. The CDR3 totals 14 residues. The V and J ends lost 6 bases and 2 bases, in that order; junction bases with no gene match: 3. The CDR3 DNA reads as TGTGCCAGCAGGGGACTAGCGGTACCCTACGAGCAGTACTTC. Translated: CASRGLAVPYEQYF.

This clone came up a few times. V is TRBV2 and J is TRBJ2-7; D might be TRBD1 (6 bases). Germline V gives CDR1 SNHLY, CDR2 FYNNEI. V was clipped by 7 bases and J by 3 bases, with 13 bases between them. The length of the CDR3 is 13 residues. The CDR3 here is CASTGDLNYEQYF. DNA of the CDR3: TGTGCCAGCACAGGGGACCTAAACTACGAGCAGTACTTC. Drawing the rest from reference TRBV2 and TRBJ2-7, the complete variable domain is EPEVTQTPSHQVTQMGQEVILRCVPISNHLYFYWYRQILGQKVEFLVSFYNNEISEKSEIFDDQFSVERPDGSNFTLKIRSTKLEDSAMYFCASTGDLNYEQYFGPGTRLTVT.

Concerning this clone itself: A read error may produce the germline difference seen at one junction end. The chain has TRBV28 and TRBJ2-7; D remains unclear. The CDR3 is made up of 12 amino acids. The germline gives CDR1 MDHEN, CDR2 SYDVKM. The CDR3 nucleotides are TGTGTCAGCGAAGACTCCACCTACGAGCAGTACTTC. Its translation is CVSEDSTYEQYF.